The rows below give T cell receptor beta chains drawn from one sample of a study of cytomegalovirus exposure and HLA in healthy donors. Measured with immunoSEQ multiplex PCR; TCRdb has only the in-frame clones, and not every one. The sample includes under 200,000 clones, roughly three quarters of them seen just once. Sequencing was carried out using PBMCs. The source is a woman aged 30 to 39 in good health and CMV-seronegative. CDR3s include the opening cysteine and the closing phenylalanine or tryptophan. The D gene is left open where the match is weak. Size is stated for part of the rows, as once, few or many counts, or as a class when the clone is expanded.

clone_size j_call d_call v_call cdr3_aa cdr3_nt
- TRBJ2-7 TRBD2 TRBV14 CASSQGLAGRGEQYF TGTGCCAGCAGCCAGGGACTAGCGGGACGGGGCGAGCAGTACTTC
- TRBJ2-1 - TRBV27 CASSLSGASNEQFF TGTGCCAGCAGTCTGTCGGGAGCAAGTAATGAGCAGTTCTTC
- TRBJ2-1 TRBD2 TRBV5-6 CASSLVAGGRNEQFF TGTGCCAGCAGCTTGGTAGCGGGGGGGAGAAATGAGCAGTTCTTC
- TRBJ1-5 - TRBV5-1 CASSYAGGNQPQHF TGCGCCAGCAGCTACGCAGGGGGCAATCAGCCCCAGCATTTT
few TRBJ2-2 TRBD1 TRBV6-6 CASRGTGRTGELFF TGTGCCAGCAGAGGGACAGGTCGCACCGGGGAGCTGTTTTTT
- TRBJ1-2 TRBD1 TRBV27 CASSLSKTGGNYGYTF TGTGCCAGCAGTTTATCAAAAACAGGGGGTAACTATGGCTACACCTTC
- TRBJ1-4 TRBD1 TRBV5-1 CASNRGFGDEKLFF TGCGCCAGTAACAGGGGGTTTGGTGATGAAAAACTGTTTTTT
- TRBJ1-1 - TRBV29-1 CSVERTAANTEAFF TGCAGCGTTGAGAGGACAGCGGCGAACACTGAAGCTTTCTTT
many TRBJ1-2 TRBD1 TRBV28 CASSFTGGYGYTF TGTGCCAGCAGTTTTACAGGGGGCTATGGCTACACCTTC
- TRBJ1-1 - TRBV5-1 CASSLDTGLNGNTEAFF TGCGCCAGCAGCTTGGATACAGGGCTGAACGGGAACACTGAAGCTTTCTTT
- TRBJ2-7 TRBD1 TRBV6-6 CASSYGQGDYEQYF TGTGCCAGCAGTTACGGACAGGGGGATTACGAGCAGTACTTC
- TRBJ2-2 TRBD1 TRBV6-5 CASSPRGGDTGELFF TGTGCCAGCAGCCCACGAGGGGGCGACACCGGGGAGCTGTTTTTT
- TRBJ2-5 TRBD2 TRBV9 CASSPGLADTIQTQYF TGTGCCAGCAGCCCAGGACTAGCGGATACAATACAGACCCAGTACTTC
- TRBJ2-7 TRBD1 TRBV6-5 CASRRGQGTYEQYF TGTGCCAGCAGGCGCGGACAGGGTACCTACGAGCAGTACTTC
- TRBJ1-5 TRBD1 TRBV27 CASSLSGQLVF TGTGCCAGCAGTTTATCGGGACAGTTGGTTTTT
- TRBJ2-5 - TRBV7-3 CASSLRQGTGETQYF TGTGCCAGCAGCTTAAGGCAGGGGACCGGAGAGACCCAGTACTTC
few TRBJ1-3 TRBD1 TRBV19 CASSIYGTGSTIYF TGTGCCAGTAGTATATACGGGACAGGGAGCACCATATATTTT
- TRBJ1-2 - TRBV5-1 CASSSDSFGYTF TGCGCCAGCAGCTCGGACAGCTTTGGCTACACCTTC
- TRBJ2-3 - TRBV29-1 CSVEDRTVTDTQYF TGCAGCGTTGAAGATAGAACAGTCACAGATACGCAGTATTTT
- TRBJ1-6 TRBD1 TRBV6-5 CASRETGGLSLHF TGTGCCAGCAGGGAGACAGGGGGTCTATCCCTCCACTTT
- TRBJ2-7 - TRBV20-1 CSAAGRDEQYF TGCAGTGCTGCAGGCAGGGATGAGCAGTACTTC
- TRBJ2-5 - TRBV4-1 CASSQGVAGTAYATQYF TGCGCCAGCAGCCAAGGGGTTGCCGGTACAGCTTATGCGACCCAGTACTTC
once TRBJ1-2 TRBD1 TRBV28 CASSLGGTGGVSYGYTF TGTGCCAGCAGTTTAGGCGGGACAGGGGGCGTCTCCTATGGCTACACCTTC
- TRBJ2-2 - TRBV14 CASSQFSTGELFF TGTGCCAGCAGCCAATTTAGCACCGGGGAGCTGTTTTTT
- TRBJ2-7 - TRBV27 CASSLRYLSTREQYF TGTGCCAGCAGTCTGCGCTATCTATCTACGCGGGAGCAGTACTTC
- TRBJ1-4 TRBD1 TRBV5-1 CASSAGQGGEKLFF TGCGCCAGCAGCGCAGGACAGGGAGGGGAAAAACTGTTTTTT
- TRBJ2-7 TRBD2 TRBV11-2 CASRIAGAPLYEQYF TGTGCCAGCAGGATAGCGGGGGCCCCGTTGTACGAGCAGTACTTC
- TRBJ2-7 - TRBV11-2 CASSLQDREQYF TGTGCCAGCAGCCTCCAGGATCGCGAGCAGTACTTC
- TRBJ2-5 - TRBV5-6 CASSLTREETQYF TGTGCCAGCAGCCTGACTAGGGAAGAGACCCAGTACTTC
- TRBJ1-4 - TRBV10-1 CASSDLNGGKLFF TGCGCCAGCAGTGATCTTAACGGCGGAAAACTGTTTTTT
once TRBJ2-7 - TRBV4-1 CASSPLGTLSSYEQYF TGCGCCAGCAGCCCACTCGGGACTCTTAGCTCCTACGAGCAGTACTTC
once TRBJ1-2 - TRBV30 CAWRETGTFRNGYTF TGTGCCTGGAGGGAGACCGGGACATTTCGGAATGGCTACACCTTC
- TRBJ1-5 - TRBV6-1 CASSERGDNQPQHF TGTGCCAGCAGTGAACGGGGGGACAATCAGCCCCAGCATTTT
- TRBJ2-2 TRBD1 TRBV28 CASSFGDRTVTGELFF TGTGCCAGCAGTTTCGGGGACAGGACGGTCACCGGGGAGCTGTTTTTT
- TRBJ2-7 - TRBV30 CAWSRQEGPQYF TGTGCCTGGAGTCGGCAGGAGGGTCCGCAGTACTTC
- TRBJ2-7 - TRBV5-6 CASSAPWGPYEQYF TGTGCCAGCAGCGCACCCTGGGGCCCCTACGAGCAGTACTTC
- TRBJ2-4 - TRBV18 CASSPTGALAKNIQYF TGTGCCAGCTCACCAACGGGAGCCCTAGCCAAAAACATTCAGTACTTC